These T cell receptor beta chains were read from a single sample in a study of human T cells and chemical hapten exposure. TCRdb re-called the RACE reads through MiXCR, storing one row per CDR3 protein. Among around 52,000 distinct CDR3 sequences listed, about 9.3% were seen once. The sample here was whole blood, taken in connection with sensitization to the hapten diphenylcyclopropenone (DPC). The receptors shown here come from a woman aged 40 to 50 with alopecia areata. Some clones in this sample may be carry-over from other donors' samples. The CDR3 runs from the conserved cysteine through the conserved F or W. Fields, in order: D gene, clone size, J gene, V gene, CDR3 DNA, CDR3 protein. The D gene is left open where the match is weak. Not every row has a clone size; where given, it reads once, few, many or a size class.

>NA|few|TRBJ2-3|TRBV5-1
TGCGCCAGCAGCTCCTCTAGCGCCGGAGATACGCAGTATTTT
CASSSSSAGDTQYF
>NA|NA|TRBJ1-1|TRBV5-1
TGCGCCAGCAGCTTGCAGACAGGAATGAACACTGAAGCTTTCTTT
CASSLQTGMNTEAFF
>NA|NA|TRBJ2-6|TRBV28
TGTGCCAGCAGGGACCCTGGGGCCAACGTCCTGACTTTC
CASRDPGANVLTF
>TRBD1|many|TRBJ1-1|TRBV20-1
TGCAGTGCTAGAGACAGGGGGTTGAACACTGAAGCTTTCTTT
CSARDRGLNTEAFF
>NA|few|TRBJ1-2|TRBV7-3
TGTGCCAGCAGCCTTCAGGGAGACCCGACTCTTGGCTACACCTTC
CASSLQGDPTLGYTF
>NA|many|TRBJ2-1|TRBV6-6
TGTGCCAGCAGTATTTACAATGAGCAGTTCTTC
CASSIYNEQFF
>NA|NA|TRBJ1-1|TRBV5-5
TGTGCCAGCAGCTTAGGGGGAAAATACACTGAAGCTTTCTTT
CASSLGGKYTEAFF
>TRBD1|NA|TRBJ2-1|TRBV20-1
TGCAGTGCTTCGACAGGGAGAGACAATGAGCAGTTCTTC
CSASTGRDNEQFF
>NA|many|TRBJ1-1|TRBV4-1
TGCGCCAGCAGCCCCGTCCGGGACATAACTGAAGCTTTCTTT
CASSPVRDITEAFF
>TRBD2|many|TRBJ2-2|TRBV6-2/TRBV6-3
TGTGCCAGCAGTTACCGTACAAGCGGGGGCGCCGGGGAGCTGTTTTTT
CASSYRTSGGAGELFF
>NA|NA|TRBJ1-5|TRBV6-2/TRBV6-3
TGTGCCAGCAACTCACGGGCTCCTGATCAGCCCCAGCATTTT
CASNSRAPDQPQHF
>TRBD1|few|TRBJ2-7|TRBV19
TGTGCCAGTAGTATGCGAGGGGGCCCCAACTACGAGCAGTACTTC
CASSMRGGPNYEQYF
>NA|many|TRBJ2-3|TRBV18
TGTGCCAGCTGCCCCGATCGGGATACGCAGTATTTT
CASCPDRDTQYF
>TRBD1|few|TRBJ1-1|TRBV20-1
TGCAGTGCTAGAGTGGGACAGGGGATCACTGAAGCTTTCTTT
CSARVGQGITEAFF
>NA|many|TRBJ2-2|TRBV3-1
TGTGCCAGCAGCCAAGAGGTTAATGTCTGGGAGCTGTTTTTT
CASSQEVNVWELFF
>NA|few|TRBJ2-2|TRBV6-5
TGTGCCAGCACCCTAAACGTTCGTATCACCGGGGAGCTGTTTTTT
CASTLNVRITGELFF
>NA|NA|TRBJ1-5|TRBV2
TGTGCCAGCAGTGAACAGGGCCCCAGACATCCCCAGCATTTT
CASSEQGPRHPQHF
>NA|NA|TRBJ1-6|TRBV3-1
TGTGCCAGCGGTAGGCTCGGGAAATCACCCCTCCACTTT
CASGRLGKSPLHF